A selection of T cell receptor beta chains follows, all from one sample in a study of OX40 agonist ivuxolimab in advanced cancers. Some clones are missing from TCRdb's copy, which holds only in-frame ones; the method was immunoSEQ multiplex PCR. The top ten clones hold less than 2% of a sample with 40,000 to 60,000 clones, less than 85% of them seen once. The sequencing here drew on CD4+ or CD8+ T cells sorted from blood, taken in a trial of the OX40 agonist ivuxolimab. The source is an adult with an advanced solid tumor such as melanoma, head and neck, liver or kidney cancer. Each CDR3 is given with its conserved first and last residue. Each record gives: J gene, V gene, D gene, clone size, CDR3 protein, CDR3 DNA. A D gene is named only where the DNA matches it firmly. Expanded clones get a size class; other rows say once, few or many, or leave the size out.

j_call: TRBJ2-1
v_call: TRBV30
d_call: TRBD2
clone_size: once
cdr3_aa: CASSAGGFNHEQFF
cdr3_nt: TGTGCCTCCTCAGCGGGAGGGTTTAACCATGAGCAGTTCTTC

j_call: TRBJ2-3
v_call: TRBV19
d_call: NA
clone_size: few
cdr3_aa: CASSLQLSTDTQYF
cdr3_nt: TGTGCCAGTAGTCTCCAGCTTAGCACAGATACGCAGTATTTT

j_call: TRBJ2-1
v_call: TRBV18
d_call: NA
clone_size: NA
cdr3_aa: CASSPADSQVYNEQFF
cdr3_nt: TGTGCCAGCTCACCTGCGGACAGCCAAGTATACAATGAGCAGTTCTTC

j_call: TRBJ2-3
v_call: TRBV10-1
d_call: NA
clone_size: NA
cdr3_aa: CASSERGTSTDTQYF
cdr3_nt: TGCGCCAGCAGTGAGCGCGGCACAAGCACAGATACGCAGTATTTT

j_call: TRBJ1-6
v_call: TRBV5-4
d_call: NA
clone_size: NA
cdr3_aa: CASSLQGSSESPLHF
cdr3_nt: TGTGCCAGCAGCTTGCAGGGGAGCTCTGAGTCACCCCTCCACTTT

j_call: TRBJ2-3
v_call: TRBV4-3
d_call: NA
clone_size: NA
cdr3_aa: CASSHLQDLSTDTQYF
cdr3_nt: TGCGCCAGCAGCCACCTCCAGGACCTTAGCACAGATACGCAGTATTTT

j_call: TRBJ2-7
v_call: TRBV29-1
d_call: TRBD1
clone_size: NA
cdr3_aa: CSPRLGNSGTGIYEQYF
cdr3_nt: TGCAGCCCCCGTTTGGGGAACTCCGGGACAGGAATCTACGAGCAGTACTTC

j_call: TRBJ1-5
v_call: TRBV28
d_call: NA
clone_size: NA
cdr3_aa: CASRLGSPGQPQHF
cdr3_nt: TGTGCCAGCAGATTAGGGAGTCCCGGACAGCCCCAGCATTTT

j_call: TRBJ2-3
v_call: TRBV5-4
d_call: NA
clone_size: NA
cdr3_aa: CASSLEGAGRQYF
cdr3_nt: TGTGCCAGCAGCTTGGAAGGGGCCGGAAGGCAGTATTTT

j_call: TRBJ1-1
v_call: TRBV12-5
d_call: NA
clone_size: NA
cdr3_aa: CASGLLGGGTEAFF
cdr3_nt: TGTGCTAGTGGTTTGTTAGGTGGGGGGACTGAAGCTTTCTTT

j_call: TRBJ2-7
v_call: TRBV4-1
d_call: NA
clone_size: few
cdr3_aa: CASSQVSDSSYEQYF
cdr3_nt: TGCGCCAGCAGCCAAGTTTCCGACAGCTCCTACGAGCAGTACTTC

j_call: TRBJ2-1
v_call: TRBV6-1
d_call: TRBD2
clone_size: NA
cdr3_aa: CASSPDGGAFNEQFF
cdr3_nt: TGTGCCAGCAGTCCGGACGGGGGGGCTTTCAATGAGCAGTTCTTC

j_call: TRBJ2-1
v_call: TRBV7-8
d_call: NA
clone_size: NA
cdr3_aa: CASSLGQYSNEQFF
cdr3_nt: TGTGCCAGCAGCTTAGGACAGTATTCCAATGAGCAGTTCTTC

j_call: TRBJ2-2
v_call: TRBV28
d_call: NA
clone_size: NA
cdr3_aa: CASSFEGTGELFF
cdr3_nt: TGTGCCAGCAGTTTCGAGGGGACCGGGGAGCTGTTTTTT

j_call: TRBJ1-6
v_call: TRBV13
d_call: NA
clone_size: once
cdr3_aa: CASSLRGSSYNSPLHF
cdr3_nt: TGTGCCAGCAGCTTACGGGGGAGCTCCTATAATTCACCCCTCCACTTT

j_call: TRBJ1-1
v_call: TRBV5-1
d_call: NA
clone_size: NA
cdr3_aa: CASRTPGEATEAFF
cdr3_nt: TGCGCCAGCCGGACGCCAGGGGAGGCCACTGAAGCTTTCTTT

j_call: TRBJ1-5
v_call: TRBV14
d_call: NA
clone_size: NA
cdr3_aa: CASSQESRTSNQPQHF
cdr3_nt: TGTGCCAGCAGCCAAGAATCGCGGACTAGCAATCAGCCCCAGCATTTT

j_call: TRBJ2-7
v_call: TRBV7-2
d_call: NA
clone_size: NA
cdr3_aa: CASSPSSYEQYF
cdr3_nt: TGTGCCAGCAGCCCGAGCTCCTACGAGCAGTACTTC

j_call: TRBJ2-3
v_call: TRBV6-1
d_call: TRBD1
clone_size: few
cdr3_aa: CASRRDRTDTQYF
cdr3_nt: TGTGCCAGCAGAAGGGACAGAACAGATACGCAGTATTTT

j_call: TRBJ2-3
v_call: TRBV6-6
d_call: NA
clone_size: NA
cdr3_aa: CASSPQPPLVDTQYF
cdr3_nt: TGTGCCAGCAGTCCCCAACCACCTCTAGTAGATACGCAGTATTTT

j_call: TRBJ1-5
v_call: TRBV5-1
d_call: NA
clone_size: NA
cdr3_aa: CASSLAGLSNQPQHF
cdr3_nt: TGCGCCAGCAGCTTGGCGGGACTAAGCAATCAGCCCCAGCATTTT

j_call: TRBJ1-1
v_call: TRBV5-4
d_call: NA
clone_size: few
cdr3_aa: CASSSGRDTEAFF
cdr3_nt: TGTGCCAGCAGCTCCGGACGGGACACTGAAGCTTTCTTT

j_call: TRBJ2-6
v_call: TRBV10-3
d_call: TRBD1
clone_size: once
cdr3_aa: CAIRTGTGNTGANVLTF
cdr3_nt: TGTGCCATCAGGACCGGGACAGGGAACACTGGGGCCAACGTCCTGACTTTC

j_call: TRBJ2-7
v_call: TRBV6-5
d_call: TRBD2
clone_size: few
cdr3_aa: CASSYSGRGSYEQYF
cdr3_nt: TGTGCCAGCAGTTACTCGGGGCGGGGGTCCTACGAGCAGTACTTC

j_call: TRBJ1-1
v_call: TRBV27
d_call: NA
clone_size: once
cdr3_aa: CASISINTEAFF
cdr3_nt: TGTGCCAGCATCTCGATTAACACTGAAGCTTTCTTT

j_call: TRBJ1-1
v_call: TRBV18
d_call: TRBD1
clone_size: NA
cdr3_aa: CASSQGGNTEAFF
cdr3_nt: TGTGCCAGCTCGCAGGGGGGGAACACTGAAGCTTTCTTT

j_call: TRBJ2-5
v_call: TRBV7-3
d_call: NA
clone_size: NA
cdr3_aa: CASSLWLGETQYF
cdr3_nt: TGTGCCAGCAGCTTATGGTTGGGAGAGACCCAGTACTTC

j_call: TRBJ2-3
v_call: TRBV7-2
d_call: NA
clone_size: NA
cdr3_aa: CASSRGAESTDTQYF
cdr3_nt: TGTGCCAGCAGCCGAGGGGCAGAGAGCACAGATACGCAGTATTTT

j_call: TRBJ1-6
v_call: TRBV7-9
d_call: NA
clone_size: NA
cdr3_aa: CASSPVGGGPLHF
cdr3_nt: TGTGCCAGCAGCCCAGTCGGGGGGGGGCCCCTCCACTTT

j_call: TRBJ2-1
v_call: TRBV10-3
d_call: NA
clone_size: NA
cdr3_aa: CAISATGYNEQFF
cdr3_nt: TGTGCCATCAGTGCCACAGGGTACAATGAGCAGTTCTTC

j_call: TRBJ1-4
v_call: TRBV7-6
d_call: NA
clone_size: NA
cdr3_aa: CASSLYRNEKLFF
cdr3_nt: TGTGCCAGCAGCTTATACAGAAATGAAAAACTGTTTTTT

j_call: TRBJ2-2
v_call: TRBV9
d_call: TRBD2
clone_size: NA
cdr3_aa: CASSSPGRGDTGELFF
cdr3_nt: TGTGCCAGCAGCTCGCCGGGACGGGGGGACACCGGGGAGCTGTTTTTT

j_call: TRBJ1-6
v_call: TRBV7-9
d_call: TRBD1
clone_size: NA
cdr3_aa: CASSPPGQGHSPLHF
cdr3_nt: TGTGCCAGCAGCCCGCCGGGACAGGGTCATTCACCCCTCCACTTT

j_call: TRBJ2-1
v_call: TRBV5-4
d_call: TRBD2
clone_size: NA
cdr3_aa: CASSRTSGPYNEQFF
cdr3_nt: TGTGCCAGCAGCCGGACTAGCGGGCCTTACAATGAGCAGTTCTTC

j_call: TRBJ1-1
v_call: TRBV29-1
d_call: TRBD1
clone_size: few
cdr3_aa: CSGHRGAGAFF
cdr3_nt: TGCAGCGGACACAGGGGCGCTGGAGCTTTCTTT

j_call: TRBJ1-1
v_call: TRBV5-1
d_call: TRBD1
clone_size: NA
cdr3_aa: CASSSLGQGAEAFF
cdr3_nt: TGCGCCAGCAGCTCGCTTGGACAGGGCGCTGAAGCTTTCTTT

j_call: TRBJ2-1
v_call: TRBV6-1
d_call: TRBD1
clone_size: once
cdr3_aa: CASSGQGPPAEQFF
cdr3_nt: TGTGCCAGCAGTGGACAGGGGCCGCCGGCTGAGCAGTTCTTC

j_call: TRBJ2-3
v_call: TRBV5-1
d_call: TRBD2
clone_size: NA
cdr3_aa: CASSPRTSGGATDTQYF
cdr3_nt: TGCGCCAGCAGTCCGCGGACTAGCGGGGGGGCGACAGATACGCAGTATTTT

j_call: TRBJ2-7
v_call: TRBV28
d_call: NA
clone_size: NA
cdr3_aa: CASRRMPTTATSSYEQYF
cdr3_nt: TGTGCCAGCAGGCGTATGCCCACCACAGCCACCTCCTCCTACGAGCAGTACTTC

j_call: TRBJ1-1
v_call: TRBV5-5
d_call: NA
clone_size: NA
cdr3_aa: CASSTIGTLNTEAFF
cdr3_nt: TGTGCCAGCAGCACTATCGGGACATTGAACACTGAAGCTTTCTTT

j_call: TRBJ1-1
v_call: TRBV6-6
d_call: NA
clone_size: NA
cdr3_aa: CASSYGGAMNTEAFF
cdr3_nt: TGTGCCAGCAGTTACGGCGGGGCGATGAACACTGAAGCTTTCTTT

j_call: TRBJ2-7
v_call: TRBV4-1
d_call: NA
clone_size: NA
cdr3_aa: CASSQDRTILGDNEQYF
cdr3_nt: TGCGCCAGCAGCCAAGATAGAACGATCTTAGGGGATAACGAGCAGTACTTC

j_call: TRBJ2-1
v_call: TRBV12-5
d_call: TRBD2
clone_size: NA
cdr3_aa: CASASGFSSYNEQFF
cdr3_nt: TGTGCTAGTGCTAGCGGGTTTAGCTCCTACAATGAGCAGTTCTTC

j_call: TRBJ2-5
v_call: TRBV5-1
d_call: NA
clone_size: few
cdr3_aa: CASSLGQLLETQYF
cdr3_nt: TGCGCCAGCAGCTTGGGACAGCTATTGGAGACCCAGTACTTC

j_call: TRBJ2-5
v_call: TRBV7-2
d_call: TRBD1
clone_size: NA
cdr3_aa: CASSLVGDRRETQYF
cdr3_nt: TGTGCCAGCAGCTTAGTCGGGGACAGGCGAGAGACCCAGTACTTC

j_call: TRBJ2-7
v_call: TRBV27
d_call: TRBD2
clone_size: NA
cdr3_aa: CASRKTSGVYSYEQYF
cdr3_nt: TGTGCCAGCAGGAAGACTAGCGGGGTATACTCCTACGAGCAGTACTTC

j_call: TRBJ1-4
v_call: TRBV9
d_call: TRBD1
clone_size: NA
cdr3_aa: CASSPRTGTNEKLFF
cdr3_nt: TGTGCCAGCAGCCCAAGGACAGGGACTAATGAAAAACTGTTTTTT

j_call: TRBJ2-1
v_call: TRBV28
d_call: NA
clone_size: few
cdr3_aa: CASGRTAVSYNEQFF
cdr3_nt: TGTGCCAGCGGAAGGACAGCCGTCTCCTACAATGAGCAGTTCTTC